The 29 T cell receptor beta chains below all came from one sample that was sequenced in a study of cytomegalovirus exposure and HLA in healthy donors. It was with 60 Vbeta and 13 Jbeta primers that the PCR ran. Data came from immunoSEQ multiplex PCR; TCRdb stores just in-frame clones and leaves some out. The sample yields under 200,000 clones, about 86% seen once. The sequenced sample consisted of PBMCs. The receptors originated from a woman aged 30 to 39 in good health and CMV-seronegative.

This clone has just one count. The chain couples TRBV9 to TRBJ1-5; 7 bases line up with TRBD1. V lost 7 bases and J lost 5; bases outside the gene matches: 12. The CDR3 has 15 amino acids. Germline V gives CDR1 SGDLS, CDR2 YYNGEE. CDR3 amino acids: CASGIGQETYQPQHF. CDR3 coding DNA: TGTGCCAGCGGCATCGGACAGGAGACCTATCAGCCCCAGCATTTT.

This chain joins TRBV19 and TRBJ2-3; 9 bases align to TRBD2. The germline V gene encodes CDR1 LNHDA and CDR2 SQIVND (reference sequence). The CDR3 spans 13 residues. The V and J ends lost 7 bases and 8 bases, in that order; junction bases with no gene match: 7. CDR3 sequence reads: CASNAGGPSTQYF. CDR3 coding DNA: TGTGCCAGTAACGCGGGGGGGCCTAGTACGCAGTATTTT.

This chain connects TRBV2 to TRBJ2-5; no clear D gene. With 6 bases removed from V and 2 bases from J, the gap between germline ends came to 16 bases. The CDR3 runs to 15 residues. The V gene's germline CDR1 is SNHLY and CDR2 FYNNEI. The CDR3 is CASSGILTDQETQYF. The DNA of the CDR3 is TGTGCCAGCAGCGGCATCCTCACAGATCAAGAGACCCAGTACTTC.

V and J are TRBV4-1 and TRBJ1-1; D is possibly TRBD1 (5 bases). The V gene lost 2 bases and the J gene lost 1 base, with 8 bases spanning the gap. Germline loops: CDR1 MGHRA, CDR2 YSYEKL. The CDR3 is 14 residues long. The CDR3 protein is CASSQLQGNTEAFF. In nucleotides, the CDR3 is TGCGCCAGCAGCCAACTCCAGGGGAACACTGAAGCTTTCTTT.

This clone has only one observation. The chain employs TRBV2 and TRBJ2-1; D gene unclear. V shed 6 bases and J shed 4 bases, with 7 bases lying between them. CDR3 length: 12 amino acids. Germline CDR1 is SNHLY and CDR2 is FYNNEI. As DNA, the CDR3 is TGTGCCAGCAGAGTAGAGTACAATGAGCAGTTCTTC. As protein: CASRVEYNEQFF.

The chain has TRBV19 and TRBJ1-1; the match to TRBD1 covers 8 bases. CDR3 length: 14 residues. J lost 11 bases, V lost 2 bases, and 10 bases had no gene match. Germline assignment: CDR1 LNHDA and CDR2 SQIVND (reference sequence). CDR3 residues: CASSIRQGSVLAFF. Here the CDR3 DNA reads TGTGCCAGTAGTATACGACAGGGGTCGGTTCTGGCTTTCTTT.

J is TRBJ1-3 and V is TRBV9, with D perhaps matching TRBD1 (6 bases). The germline V gene has CDR1 SGDLS and CDR2 YYNGEE. The CDR3 consists of 14 residues. Between the trimmed V and J ends, which lost 4 bases and 4 bases, there was a span of 12 bases. The CDR3 region is CASSPTGQGNTIYF. CDR3 nucleotide sequence: TGTGCCAGCAGCCCCACAGGGCAGGGAAACACCATATATTTT.

This chain joins TRBV28 and TRBJ2-5; 12 nucleotides align to TRBD2. The CDR3 runs 16 residues. The germline V gene encodes CDR1 MDHEN and CDR2 SYDVKM. The V segment lost 5 bases and the J segment 3 bases; nucleotides outside the gene matches: 7. The CDR3 spells CASSLRLAGVEETQYF. The DNA for the CDR3 is TGTGCCAGCAGTCTCAGACTAGCGGGAGTAGAAGAGACCCAGTACTTC.

The chain employs TRBV11-3 and TRBJ1-1; tentatively, D is TRBD1 (5 bases). From germline, CDR1 is SGHNT and CDR2 YENEEA. CDR3 size: 14 residues. V shed 3 bases and J shed 1 base, with 9 bases lying between them. The chain's CDR3 is CASSFDSSNTEAFF. CDR3 coding DNA: TGTGCCAGCAGCTTCGACAGCTCGAACACTGAAGCTTTCTTT.

The chain carries TRBV5-1 and TRBJ2-1; TRBD2 aligns across 9 bases. This CDR3 is built from 16 residues. Germline CDR1 reads SGHRS; CDR2 reads YFSETQ. J was trimmed by 1 base and V by 4 bases; bases with no gene match: 6. CDR3: CASSQGLARSYNEQFF. CDR3 nucleotides: TGCGCCAGCAGCCAGGGACTAGCTCGATCCTACAATGAGCAGTTCTTC.

The chain has TRBV14 and TRBJ2-7, with D possibly matching TRBD1 (6 bases). There are 15 residues in the CDR3. V lost 3 bases and J 3 bases, leaving 15 bases between the germline ends. Germline V CDR1 and CDR2: SGHDN, FVKESK. This chain's CDR3 is CASSHLGAGNYEQYF. CDR3 nucleotide sequence: TGTGCCAGCAGCCACTTGGGGGCCGGGAACTACGAGCAGTACTTC.

This clone was recorded only once. The chain recombines TRBV7-3 with TRBJ2-1; maybe TRBD2 (5 bases). CDR1 SGHTA and CDR2 FQGTGA come from the germline V gene. The CDR3 contains 14 residues. Trimming cost V 5 bases and J 4 bases, with 12 bases left between them. As DNA, the CDR3 is TGTGCCAGCAGCATTAATCCGGGGTACAATGAGCAGTTCTTC. The encoded protein is CASSINPGYNEQFF.

With respect to this clone: One end of the junction is discordant with germline, which a read error may explain. The sample contains more than one DNA sequence encoding this CDR3. J is TRBJ1-5 and V is TRBV6-1; D unclear. Germline V gene data show CDR1 as MNHNS and CDR2 as SASEGT. The CDR3 spans 14 residues. CDR3 nucleotide sequence: TGTGCCAGCAGCAGGACGGGAGGCAACCAGCCCCAGCATTTT. Amino acids: CASSRTGGNQPQHF.

This clone was found a few times. This sequence joins TRBV19 and TRBJ2-5; TRBD2 matches at 14 bases. After removal of 4 bases from V and 2 bases from J, the junction contained 9 bases not matched to a gene. Germline CDR1 reads LNHDA; CDR2 reads SQIVND (reference sequence). The CDR3 totals 18 residues. The CDR3 nucleotides are TGTGCCAGTAGTAAAAGAGGGACTAGCGGGGGCTATCAAGAGACCCAGTACTTC. Amino acids: CASSKRGTSGGYQETQYF.

The rearrangement uses TRBV7-8 and TRBJ1-5; 9 nucleotides agree with TRBD1. The CDR3 loop spans 16 amino acids. CDR1 is SGHVS, CDR2 FQNEAQ, per germline. Trimming removed 5 bases from V and 4 bases from J; junction bases left unmatched: 9. The CDR3 region is CASSDRGDRWNQPQHF. The DNA for the CDR3 is TGTGCCAGCAGCGACAGGGGGGACAGGTGGAATCAGCCCCAGCATTTT.

The rearrangement joins TRBV7-9 to TRBJ2-3; no reliable D call. Germline V gene data show CDR1 as SEHNR and CDR2 as FQNEAQ (reference sequence). CDR3 size: 11 residues. The V end was cut by 4 bases, the J end by 5 bases, with 4 bases between. CDR3: CASSYRDTQYF. In DNA, the CDR3 is TGTGCCAGCAGCTACAGAGATACGCAGTATTTT.

V gene TRBV2 combines with J gene TRBJ1-2, with a possible D match to TRBD1 (5 bases). V lost 4 bases to trimming and J lost 7 bases, with 10 bases between them. The germline CDR1 and CDR2 sequences are SNHLY and FYNNEI. The CDR3 is 12 residues long. The CDR3 sequence: CASSAFRAGYTF. The CDR3 nucleotides are TGTGCCAGCAGTGCTTTCAGGGCTGGCTACACCTTC.

The chain recombines TRBV6-5 with TRBJ1-6; D is ambiguous. The V end was cut by 6 bases, the J end by 11 bases, with 14 bases between. In germline, CDR1 is MNHEY, CDR2 SVGAGI. The CDR3 consists of 13 residues. CDR3 region: CASSRAVGAPLHF. For the CDR3, the DNA is TGTGCCAGCAGCCGCGCGGTCGGGGCACCCCTCCACTTT.

The rearrangement uses TRBV19 and TRBJ2-1, with TRBD2 identical over 13 bases. The CDR3 totals 15 residues. Germline CDR1 is LNHDA and CDR2 is SQIVND (reference sequence). V lost 6 bases, J lost 8 bases, and 7 bases stayed unmatched. The DNA for the CDR3 is TGTGCCAGTAGCGAACTAGCGGGAGGGAAGTATGAGCAGTTCTTC. As protein: CASSELAGGKYEQFF.

The chain combines TRBV7-9 with TRBJ2-3, with 7 bases matching TRBD1. The V gene's germline CDR1 is SEHNR and CDR2 FQNEAQ (reference sequence). V gave up 3 bases and J gave up 6 bases; unmatched junction bases: 9. The CDR3 contains 15 residues. This CDR3 reads CASSFDTGVVDTQYF. The CDR3 region has the DNA TGTGCCAGCAGCTTCGATACAGGGGTTGTGGATACGCAGTATTTT.

The genes are TRBV10-3 and TRBJ2-3, with 12 positions matching TRBD2. V shed 2 bases, J shed 5 bases, and the junction held 5 bases outside the gene matches. CDR3 length: 16 residues. CDR1 and CDR2 from the germline V gene are ENHRY and SYGVKD. CDR3 in amino acids: CAISEGLAGSQDTQYF. DNA for the CDR3: TGTGCCATCAGTGAGGGACTAGCGGGAAGTCAAGATACGCAGTATTTT.

This clone was counted between two and nine times. The DNA for the CDR3 is TGTGCCAGTAAACCTGGGCAGAACACCGGGGAGCTGTTTTTT. Translating it yields CASKPGQNTGELFF. V is TRBV2 and J is TRBJ2-2; D unclear. CDR3 length: 14 amino acids. The V and J ends lost 9 bases and 1 base respectively, with 12 bases between them. Germline V lookup: CDR1 SNHLY, CDR2 FYNNEI.

Concerning this clone itself: At one of its ends the junction is not consistent with the germline gene, which may arise from a read error. This chain joins TRBV5-1 and TRBJ2-5; TRBD1 matches 7 bases. The CDR3 consists of 15 residues. CDR1 is SGHRS and CDR2 is YFSETQ in the germline V gene. CDR3 DNA: TGCGCCAGCAGCTTGGCGCAGGGGGTTGGAGAGGCCCAGTACTTC. This translates into CASSLAQGVGEAQYF.

The CDR3 DNA reads as TGTGCCAGCTCCACTGGCGGGTTCGACGAGCAGTACTTC. Translated, it gives CASSTGGFDEQYF. The gene calls are TRBV18 and TRBJ2-7; tentatively, D is TRBD2 (5 bases). The CDR3 contains 13 residues. Per the germline V gene, CDR1 is KGHSH and CDR2 is LQKENI. The V and J ends lost 6 bases and 5 bases respectively, with 14 bases between them.

V gene TRBV29-1 combines with J gene TRBJ2-7; maybe TRBD2 (5 bases). The CDR3 is 14 amino acids. V lost 4 bases and J 3 bases, leaving 16 bases between the germline ends. Germline V gene sequence: CDR1 SQVTM, CDR2 ANQGSEA. DNA for the CDR3: TGCAGCGTTGCGGGGTTGAGCAATCTCTACGAGCAGTACTTC. Residues: CSVAGLSNLYEQYF.

The V gene is TRBV7-9, the J gene TRBJ2-7; 8 bases match TRBD2. V shed 1 base, J shed 4 bases, and the junction held 9 bases outside the gene matches. The CDR3 covers 16 residues. Germline V gene sequence: CDR1 SEHNR, CDR2 FQNEAQ (reference sequence). CDR3 DNA sequence: TGTGCCAGCAGCTTAGGGGGCAGCCCGGGGGGGTACGAGCAGTACTTC. This sequence encodes CASSLGGSPGGYEQYF. Supplemented by reference TRBV7-9 and TRBJ2-7, the full variable domain reads DTGVSQNPRHKITKRGQNVTFRCDPISEHNRLYWYRQTLGQGPEFLTYFQNEAQLEKSRLLSDRFSAERPKGSFSTLEIQRTEQGDSAMYLCASSLGGSPGGYEQYFGPGTRLTVT.

This chain links TRBV5-1 with TRBJ2-5, with D maybe TRBD1 (6 bases). The CDR3 spans 15 residues. V was cut by 4 bases and J by 1 base, with 14 bases left in between. The germline CDR1 and CDR2 sequences are SGHRS and YFSETQ. The chain's CDR3 is CASSVRGGPQETQYF. The CDR3 nucleotides are TGCGCCAGCAGCGTCAGGGGTGGTCCCCAAGAGACCCAGTACTTC.

V usage is TRBV14 and J usage is TRBJ2-3, with 7 bases aligning to TRBD1. Germline-derived CDR1 and CDR2 are SGHDN and FVKESK. Unmatched junction bases numbered 2, after V lost 5 bases and J lost 3 bases. This CDR3 has 13 amino acids. The CDR3 DNA follows: TGTGCCAGCAGCGGGACAGTAACAGATACGCAGTATTTT. It translates to CASSGTVTDTQYF.

This clone showed up just a few times. The genes are TRBV28 and TRBJ2-7; D possibly corresponds to TRBD1 (6 bases). This CDR3 is 13 amino acids long. Per germline, CDR1 MDHEN and CDR2 SYDVKM. The germline V and J ends were trimmed by 6 bases and 2 bases, with 11 bases remaining between them. CDR3 coding DNA: TGTGCCAGCAGCCTCGGGACACCCTACGAGCAGTACTTC. This translates into CASSLGTPYEQYF.